The present entry profiles one TCR beta chain with its context. Its specificity is unknown. The V gene lost 5 bases and the J gene lost 10 bases, with 9 bases spanning the gap. The CDR3 runs to 11 residues. Germline values: CDR1 MNHEY, CDR2 SMNVEV (reference sequence). The data were obtained in a study of T cell repertoires in cytomegalovirus infection. Overall study context: Recently identified HLA-C-restricted CMV epitopes were among the peptides used. Through public TCR beta signatures, both CMV infection and matching HLA type were indicated. Broader study findings: Public TCR beta family frequency separated CMV-and-HLA carriers, including in an independent cohort.

TCRdb fed the reads into MiXCR, producing one record per CDR3 protein. The table includes 650,000 to 900,000 distinct CDR3 sequences, 29% detected once. This TCR derives from a human donor in good health (CMV status not recorded). Some clones in this sample may be carry-over from other donors' samples. The input for sequencing was cultured CD8+ T cells from PBMCs, taken from culture after CMV antigen stimulation. The chain recombines TRBV27 with TRBJ2-1; D is perhaps TRBD1 or TRBD2 (6 bases each). DNA for the CDR3: TGTGCCAGCAGTCGCGGGACAGAGCAGTTCTTC. It codes for CASSRGTEQFF.